This T cell receptor beta chain comes out of a study of Ad26.COV2.S vaccination and SARS-CoV-2 variants. As for treatment: around 19 received Ad26.COV2.S at low or high dose, single or two shots; 5 received placebo; per-sample allocation not given. Following the first vaccine or placebo injection, samples were taken on day 63. An adult aged 18-55 years in Boston served as the donor. Worth noting for this clone: Its antigen is currently unknown.

The protocol was immunoSEQ multiplex PCR, while the TCRdb copy is restricted to in-frame clones and leaves out a portion. The data show about 280,000 clones, around 87% seen once. The CDR3 has 15 amino acids. Trimming removed 7 bases from V and 6 bases from J, with 18 bases in between. From germline, CDR1 is LGHNT and CDR2 FRNRAP. Study-wide results and caveats: Measurements of TCR breadth and depth may have given underestimates of the total T cell responses.

The sequenced sample was peripheral blood, obtained in a trial of Ad26.COV2.S vaccine versus placebo. This sequence joins TRBV12-5 and TRBJ2-2; D gene ambiguous. This TCR was sampled from a person between 18 and 59 years old who received the Ad26.COV2.S COVID-19 vaccine or a placebo. CDR3 sequence (DNA): TGTGCTAGTGTCCCCTTGTGGGATACGTCCGGGGAGCTGTTTTTT. Encoded protein: CASVPLWDTSGELFF.